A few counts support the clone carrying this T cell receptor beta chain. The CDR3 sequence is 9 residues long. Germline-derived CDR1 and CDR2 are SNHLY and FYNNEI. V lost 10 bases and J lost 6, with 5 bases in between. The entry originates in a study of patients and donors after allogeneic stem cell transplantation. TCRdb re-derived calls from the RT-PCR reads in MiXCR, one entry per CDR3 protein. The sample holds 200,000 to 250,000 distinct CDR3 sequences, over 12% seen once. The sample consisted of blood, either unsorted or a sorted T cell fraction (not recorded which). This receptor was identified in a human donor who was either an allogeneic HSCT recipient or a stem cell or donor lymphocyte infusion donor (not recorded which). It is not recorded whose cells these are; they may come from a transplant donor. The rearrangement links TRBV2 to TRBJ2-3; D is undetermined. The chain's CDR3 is CATWDTQYF. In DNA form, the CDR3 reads TGTGCCACTTGGGATACGCAGTATTTT.